Listed here are 4 T cell receptor beta chains from one sample, sequenced in a study of T cell changes during pregnancy in multiple sclerosis (dated by TCRdb to the late 2010s). The library was built by means of the immunoSEQ multiplex PCR assay. Here the immuneACCESS table is served through TCRdb, limited to in-frame sequences with V and J called. Missing clones are a known gap in these copies; in checked studies unresolved V genes cover under half, and the rest lacks a known reason. Recorded for this sample are about 77,000 clones; approximately 90% of them occurred a single time. Together, the top ten hold approximately 2% of the sample. The material sequenced was peripheral blood, taken before pregnancy. The receptors here all came from a female donor with multiple sclerosis, enrolled in a pregnancy study.

This chain connects TRBV15 to TRBJ1-1, with D possibly matching TRBD1 (5 bases). CDR1 is LNHNV, CDR2 YYDKDF, per germline (reference sequence). Deletions cut 8 bases from V and 4 bases from J, with 17 bases between. The CDR3 has 14 residues. The CDR3: CATASGGYVTEAFF. DNA of the CDR3: TGTGCCACCGCCTCTGGGGGGTATGTCACTGAAGCTTTCTTT.

This chain joins TRBV7-6 and TRBJ1-2; 11 bases fit TRBD1. The CDR3 spans 13 residues. After removal of 5 bases from V and 6 bases from J, the junction contained 2 bases not matched to a gene. Per the germline V gene, CDR1 is SGHVS and CDR2 is FNYEAQ. This CDR3 reads CASSADRGHGYTF. The CDR3 DNA reads as TGTGCCAGCAGCGCGGACAGGGGGCATGGCTACACCTTC.

The chain recombines TRBV5-5 with TRBJ1-4; 8 bases are shared with TRBD1. Germline lookup yields CDR1 SGHKS and CDR2 YYEKEE (reference sequence). Losses at the gene ends were 5 bases for V and 0 bases for J; bases not matched to a gene: 9. CDR3 length: 17 amino acids. This CDR3 is CASSPDRGPATNEKLFF. CDR3 sequence (DNA): TGTGCCAGCAGTCCCGACAGGGGTCCTGCAACTAATGAAAAACTGTTTTTT.

This chain joins TRBV5-5 and TRBJ2-7; D uncertain. The CDR3 is 14 amino acids. Deletions cut 2 bases from V and 2 bases from J, with 11 bases between. CDR1 SGHKS and CDR2 YYEKEE come from the germline V gene (reference sequence). CDR3 coding DNA: TGTGCCAGCAGCTTCCAGGCCGGTGCCTACGAGCAGTACTTC. Amino acids: CASSFQAGAYEQYF.